This TCR beta chain derives from a study of PD-L1 blockade in urothelial cancer. Some clones are missing from TCRdb's copy, which holds only in-frame ones; the method was immunoSEQ multiplex PCR. The sample carries approximately 65,000 clones, approximately 88% recorded once. The CDR3 extends over 14 amino acids. With V trimmed by 5 bases and J by 6 bases, 9 bases remained unmatched. Germline CDR1 is MNHNY and CDR2 is SVGAGI (reference sequence). This TCR derives from a man between 60 and 75 years old with urothelial cancer. The chain links TRBV6-6 to TRBJ1-1; 7 bases are shared with TRBD1. The specimen was PBMCs, collected around atezolizumab (anti-PD-L1) treatment. The CDR3 sequence: CASSRGQVPPEAFF. CDR3 sequence (DNA): TGTGCCAGCAGTAGAGGACAGGTGCCACCTGAAGCTTTCTTT.